This TCR beta chain was captured by sequencing in a study of blood T cell repertoires in COVID-19. Study overall: Researchers got acute and convalescent COVID-19 samples from the United States, Italy and Spain. PBMCs, B-cell-depleted T cells, or T cells were the source of the cDNA or gDNA that made up the material.

As processed by the authors: The assay estimated nucleated cells by amplifying reference gene primers. The method was immunoSEQ multiplex PCR; TCRdb's version includes in-frame clones alone and lacks a portion of them. D and trimming were read from the DNA, whereas the V and J calls and clone size are those reported in that table. Of 240,000 or so clones listed, around 81% are singletons. V was trimmed by 4 bases and J by 5 bases, leaving 11 bases between them. The germline gives CDR1 MNHEY, CDR2 SVGAGI. The CDR3 spans 13 residues. Sequenced input: peripheral blood. The receptor was isolated from a man aged 30-40 years who had recovered from COVID-19. The chain carries TRBV6-5 and TRBJ1-1; no clear D. For the CDR3, the DNA is TGTGCCAGCAGTTTAACCGGGAGGACTGAAGCTTTCTTT. Protein sequence: CASSLTGRTEAFF.